Below, 14 T cell receptor beta chains from the same sample are listed, as sequenced in a study of molecular identifiers for immune sequencing clone quantification. Each CDR3 protein is one row after TCRdb ran MiXCR on the PCR reads. The top ten clones hold around 0.86% of a sample with over 600,000 distinct CDR3 sequences, approximately 20% of them seen once. Specimen: naive CD8+ T cells from blood, with Jurkat cell RNA spiked in. Noted subset: FACS-sorted CD8+CD4-CCR7+CD45RA+ naive T cells. All receptors derive from a human donor in good health. Some libraries in this study had Jurkat cell RNA spiked in.

This clonotype was counted only a few times. The CDR3 DNA is TGTGCCAGTAGTATGTACGGGTATAGCAATCAGCCCCAGCATTTT. Translation gives CASSMYGYSNQPQHF. V is TRBV19 and J is TRBJ1-5, with D unclear. The germline V gene encodes CDR1 LNHDA and CDR2 SQIVND (reference sequence). The CDR3 runs 15 residues. V lost 3 bases and J lost 0, with 9 bases in between.

This chain links TRBV24-1 with TRBJ1-4; 8 positions match TRBD1. V gave up 1 base and J gave up 13 bases; unmatched junction bases: 7. Germline V gene data show CDR1 as KGHDR and CDR2 as SFDVKD. There are 14 residues in the CDR3. In DNA, the CDR3 is TGTGCCACCAGTGATTTTACAGGACAGGGTGGACTGTTTTTT. This encodes CATSDFTGQGGLFF.

V gene TRBV14 combines with J gene TRBJ2-7, with D uncertain. With 1 base removed from V and 0 bases from J, the gap between germline ends came to 7 bases. This CDR3 is built from 14 residues. Germline V gene lookup returns CDR1 SGHDN and CDR2 FVKESK. This CDR3 is CASSQVDFSYEQYF. CDR3 bases: TGTGCCAGCAGCCAAGTTGATTTCTCCTACGAGCAGTACTTC.

Concerning this clonotype: Possible read error: a much larger clone is one base away. Without the conserved terminal phenylalanine or tryptophan, this CDR3 likely stems from a read error. The V and J genes are TRBV14 and TRBJ2-7; 7 nucleotides match TRBD1. There are 15 residues in the CDR3. The germline gives CDR1 SGHDN, CDR2 FVKESK. With V trimmed by 2 bases and J by 2 bases, 6 bases remained unmatched. The CDR3 protein is CASSQTGEYPYEQYS. Written as DNA, the CDR3 is TGTGCCAGCAGCCAAACAGGGGAATATCCCTACGAGCAGTACTCC.

The V call is TRBV12-3 or TRBV12-4, the J call TRBJ2-2; no reliable D call. This CDR3 comprises 14 residues. The V end lost 1 base, the J end lost 3 bases, and 6 bases lay between the germline ends. The CDR3 region is CASSLEGHTGELFF. The CDR3 nucleotides are TGTGCCAGCAGTTTAGAAGGTCACACCGGGGAGCTGTTTTTT.

With regard to this clonotype: A read error is likely here: a far larger clone is one base away. The chain has TRBV27 and TRBJ2-1; D not resolved. Trimming stripped 2 bases from V and 8 bases from J, with 7 bases between. Germline CDR1 reads MNHEY; CDR2 reads SMNVEV (reference sequence). The CDR3 length is 12 residues. CDR3 nucleotide sequence: TGTGCCAGCAGTTTAGGGAACGATGAGCAGTTCTTC. Translating it yields CASSLGNDEQFF.

This clonotype was detected ten times or more. This chain links TRBV29-1 with TRBJ1-2; no reliable D call. CDR1 SQVTM and CDR2 ANQGSEA come from the germline V gene. The CDR3 has 14 amino acids. Trimming stripped 5 bases from V and 4 bases from J, with 17 bases between. CDR3 DNA sequence: TGCAGCGTTCAGAGTCTTATCGGTGGCTATGGCTACACCTTC. This encodes CSVQSLIGGYGYTF.

This clonotype was seen repeatedly, ten times or more. The J gene is TRBJ2-7, the V gene TRBV9; D assignment may be TRBD1 or TRBD2 (5 bases each). The V and J ends lost 4 bases and 6 bases respectively, with 14 bases between them. Looked up from germline, CDR1 is SGDLS and CDR2 is YYNGEE. CDR3 length equals 13 residues. The CDR3 nucleotides are TGTGCCAGCAGCTCTACAGGACTCGGCGAGCAGTACTTC. As protein: CASSSTGLGEQYF.

This clonotype occurred many times. The V call is TRBV20-1, the J call TRBJ2-1; 8 bases map to TRBD2. The junction had 10 bases not matched to a gene; V was cut back by 0 bases and J by 12 bases. The CDR3 length is 14 residues. Germline assignment: CDR1 DFQATT and CDR2 SNEGSKA (reference sequence). CDR3: CSAREGHSGGAQFF. Written as DNA, the CDR3 is TGCAGTGCTAGAGAGGGGCACTCCGGGGGGGCGCAGTTCTTC.

A remark on this clonotype: As the CDR3 is not closed by the conserved phenylalanine or tryptophan, this likely results from a read error. The chain employs TRBV6-5 and TRBJ2-1; D ambiguous. Trimming took 5 bases from V and 0 from J, leaving 11 bases between them. The CDR3 length is 15 residues. Germline CDR1 reads MNHEY; CDR2 reads SVGAGI. The CDR3 sequence is CASSRWNPSYNEQFS. The CDR3 DNA follows: TGTGCCAGCAGTAGATGGAATCCCTCCTACAATGAGCAGTTCTCC.

A word on this clonotype: This sequence may be a read error, since a much larger clone differs from it by one base. This rearrangement joins TRBV25-1 to TRBJ1-1, with D uncertain. This CDR3 is built from 13 residues. CDR1 MGHDK and CDR2 SYGVNS come from the germline V gene. This CDR3 is CASSVSRSTETFF. The CDR3 region has the DNA TGTGCCAGCAGTGTTTCCCGATCCACTGAAACTTTCTTT.

This clonotype appeared a single time. A single base separates this from a much larger clone, so it may be a read error. The J gene is TRBJ1-1, the V gene TRBV29-1, with D unclear. CDR1 and CDR2 (germline): SQVTM, ANQGSEA. This CDR3 comprises 15 residues. The CDR3 here is CSVERASDMNTGAFF. Written as DNA, the CDR3 is TGCAGCGTTGAACGGGCATCTGACATGAACACTGGAGCTTTCTTT.

Only a few counts were recorded for this clonotype. This chain links TRBV27 with TRBJ2-7; tentatively, D is TRBD1 (5 bases). Trimming cost V 3 bases and J 7 bases, with 10 bases left between them. Looked up from germline, CDR1 is MNHEY and CDR2 is SMNVEV (reference sequence). CDR3 length equals 12 residues. For the CDR3, the DNA is TGTGCCAGCAGTTTTGGGGCCGGGGAGCAGTACTTC. It yields the protein CASSFGAGEQYF.

This clonotype was counted many times. The V gene is TRBV27, the J gene TRBJ1-1; perhaps TRBD1 as D (5 bases). The CDR3 runs to 13 residues. The ends were cut back, 2 bases at V and 7 bases at J, with 11 bases in the middle. In germline, CDR1 is MNHEY, CDR2 SMNVEV (reference sequence). The CDR3 loop reads CASSLGEQVEAFF. Written as DNA, the CDR3 is TGTGCCAGCAGTTTAGGGGAACAGGTTGAAGCTTTCTTT.